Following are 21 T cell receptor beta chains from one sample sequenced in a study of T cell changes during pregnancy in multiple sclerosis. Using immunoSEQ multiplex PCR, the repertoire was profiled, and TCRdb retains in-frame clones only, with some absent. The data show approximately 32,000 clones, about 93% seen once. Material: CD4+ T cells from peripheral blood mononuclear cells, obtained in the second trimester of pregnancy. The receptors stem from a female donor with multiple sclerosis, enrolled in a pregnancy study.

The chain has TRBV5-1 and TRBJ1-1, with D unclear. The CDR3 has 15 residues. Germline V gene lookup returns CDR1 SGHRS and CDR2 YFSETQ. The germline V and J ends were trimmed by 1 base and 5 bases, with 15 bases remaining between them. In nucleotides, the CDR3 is TGCGCCAGCAGCTTGAGGACGGGGAGTGGGACTGAAGCTTTCTTT. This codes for CASSLRTGSGTEAFF.

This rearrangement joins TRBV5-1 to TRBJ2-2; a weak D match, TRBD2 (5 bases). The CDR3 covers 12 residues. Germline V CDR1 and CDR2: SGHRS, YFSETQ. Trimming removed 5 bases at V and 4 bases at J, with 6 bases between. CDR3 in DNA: TGCGCCAGCAGAGGACTCACCGGGGAGCTGTTTTTT. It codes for CASRGLTGELFF.

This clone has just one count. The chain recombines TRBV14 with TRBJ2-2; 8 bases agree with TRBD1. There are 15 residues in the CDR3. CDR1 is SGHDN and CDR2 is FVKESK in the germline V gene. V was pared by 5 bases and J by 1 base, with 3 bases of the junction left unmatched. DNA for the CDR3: TGTGCCAGCAGCATTGGACAGGGGAACACCGGGGAGCTGTTTTTT. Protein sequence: CASSIGQGNTGELFF.

The CDR3 protein is CASSELRPGQVERGTEAFF. As DNA, the CDR3 is TGCGCCAGCAGTGAGTTGCGACCGGGACAGGTGGAAAGGGGCACTGAAGCTTTCTTT. The chain uses TRBV10-1 and TRBJ1-1; 8 bases fit TRBD1. The CDR3 spans 19 residues. With 1 base clipped from V and 4 bases from J, the junction kept 17 bases outside the gene matches. Germline values: CDR1 WNHNN, CDR2 SYGVQD (reference sequence).

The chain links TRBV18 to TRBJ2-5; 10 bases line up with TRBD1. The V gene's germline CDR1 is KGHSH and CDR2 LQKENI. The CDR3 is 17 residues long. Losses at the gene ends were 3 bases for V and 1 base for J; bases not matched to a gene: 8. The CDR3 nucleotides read TGTGCCAGCTCACCGAAGAGACAGGGGGCGGGCCAAGAGACCCAGTACTTC. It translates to CASSPKRQGAGQETQYF.

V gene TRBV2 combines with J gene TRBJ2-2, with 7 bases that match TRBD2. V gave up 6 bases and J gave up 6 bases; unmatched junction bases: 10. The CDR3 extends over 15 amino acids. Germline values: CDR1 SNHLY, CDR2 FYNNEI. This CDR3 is CASRSRTSISGELFF. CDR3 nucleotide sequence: TGTGCCAGCAGATCCCGGACTAGTATCTCCGGGGAGCTGTTTTTT.

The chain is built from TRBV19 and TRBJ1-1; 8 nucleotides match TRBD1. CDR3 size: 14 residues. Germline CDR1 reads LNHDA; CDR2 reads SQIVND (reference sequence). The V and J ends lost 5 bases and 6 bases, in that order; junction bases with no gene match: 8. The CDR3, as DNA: TGTGCCAGTAGTCCTCGGACAGGGAAGGCTGAAGCTTTCTTT. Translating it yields CASSPRTGKAEAFF.

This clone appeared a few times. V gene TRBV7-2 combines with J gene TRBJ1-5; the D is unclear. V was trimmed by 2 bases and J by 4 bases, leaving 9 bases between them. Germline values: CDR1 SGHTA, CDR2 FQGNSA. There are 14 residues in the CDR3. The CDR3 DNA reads TGTGCCAGCAGCTTATACGGGAGTAATCAGCCCCAGCATTTT. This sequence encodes CASSLYGSNQPQHF.

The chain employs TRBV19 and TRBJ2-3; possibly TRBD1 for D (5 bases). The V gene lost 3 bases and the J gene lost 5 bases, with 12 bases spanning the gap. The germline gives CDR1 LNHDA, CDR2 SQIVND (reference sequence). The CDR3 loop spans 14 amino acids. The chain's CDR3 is CASSMGQGRDTQYF. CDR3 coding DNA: TGTGCCAGTAGTATGGGTCAGGGCCGAGATACGCAGTATTTT.

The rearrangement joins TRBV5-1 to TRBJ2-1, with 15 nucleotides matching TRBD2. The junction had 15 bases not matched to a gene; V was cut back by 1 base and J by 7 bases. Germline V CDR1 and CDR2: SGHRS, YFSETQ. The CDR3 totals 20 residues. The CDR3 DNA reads TGCGCCAGCAGCTTGAAGGTTATGGGACTAGCGGGAGGAGGTCGGAATGAGCAGTTCTTC. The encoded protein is CASSLKVMGLAGGGRNEQFF.

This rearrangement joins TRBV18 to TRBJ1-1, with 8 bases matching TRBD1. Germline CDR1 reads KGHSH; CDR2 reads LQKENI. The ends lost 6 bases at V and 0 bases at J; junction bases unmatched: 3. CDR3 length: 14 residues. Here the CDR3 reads CASSGQAMNTEAFF. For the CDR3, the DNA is TGTGCCAGCTCGGGACAGGCCATGAACACTGAAGCTTTCTTT.

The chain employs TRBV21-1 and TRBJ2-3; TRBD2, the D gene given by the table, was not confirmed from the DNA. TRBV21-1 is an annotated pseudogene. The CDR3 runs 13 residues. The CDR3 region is CASSSREGDTQYF. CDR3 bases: TGTGCCAGCAGCTCGCGGGAGGGGGATACGCAGTATTTT.

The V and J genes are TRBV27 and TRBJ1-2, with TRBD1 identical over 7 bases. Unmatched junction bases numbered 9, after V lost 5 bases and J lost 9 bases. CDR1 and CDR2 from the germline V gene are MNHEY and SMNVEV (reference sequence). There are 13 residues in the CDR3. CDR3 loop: CASSLYRQGSYTF. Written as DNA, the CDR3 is TGTGCCAGCAGTCTCTACCGACAGGGAAGCTACACCTTC.

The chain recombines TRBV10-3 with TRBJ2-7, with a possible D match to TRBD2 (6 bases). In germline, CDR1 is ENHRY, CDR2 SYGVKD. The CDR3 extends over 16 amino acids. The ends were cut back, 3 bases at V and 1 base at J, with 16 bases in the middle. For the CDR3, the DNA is TGTGCCATCAGTGACCCTACTAGCCGACGGTCCTACGAGCAGTACTTC. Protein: CAISDPTSRRSYEQYF.

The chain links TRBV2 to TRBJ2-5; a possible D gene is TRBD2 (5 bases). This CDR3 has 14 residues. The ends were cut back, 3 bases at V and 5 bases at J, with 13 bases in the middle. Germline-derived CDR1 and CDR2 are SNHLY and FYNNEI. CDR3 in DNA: TGTGCCAGCAGTGAGGACTTCGCGCGGGAGACCCAGTACTTC. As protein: CASSEDFARETQYF.

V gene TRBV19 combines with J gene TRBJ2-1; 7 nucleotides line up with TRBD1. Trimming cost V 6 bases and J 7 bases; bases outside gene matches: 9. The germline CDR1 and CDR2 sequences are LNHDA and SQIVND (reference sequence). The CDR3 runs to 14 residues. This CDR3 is CASRLSGTDNEQFF. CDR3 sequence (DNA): TGTGCCAGTAGACTCTCAGGGACAGATAATGAGCAGTTCTTC.

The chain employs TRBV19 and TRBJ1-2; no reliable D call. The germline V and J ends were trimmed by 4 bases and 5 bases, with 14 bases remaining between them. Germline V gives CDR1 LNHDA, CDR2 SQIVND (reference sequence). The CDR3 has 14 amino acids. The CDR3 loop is CASSSGRITYGYTF. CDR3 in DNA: TGTGCCAGTAGTAGTGGCAGGATCACTTATGGCTACACCTTC.

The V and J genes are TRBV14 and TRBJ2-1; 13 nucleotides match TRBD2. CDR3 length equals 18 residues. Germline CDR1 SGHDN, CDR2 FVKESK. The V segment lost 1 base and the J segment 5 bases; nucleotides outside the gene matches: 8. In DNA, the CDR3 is TGTGCCAGCAGCCAAGGTTCACTAGCGGGAGGGCGTAACAATGAGCAGTTCTTC. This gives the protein CASSQGSLAGGRNNEQFF.

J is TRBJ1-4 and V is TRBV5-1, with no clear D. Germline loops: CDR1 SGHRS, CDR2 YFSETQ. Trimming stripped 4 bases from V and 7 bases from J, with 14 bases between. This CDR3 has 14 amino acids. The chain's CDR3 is CASSPGVTREKLFF. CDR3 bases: TGCGCCAGCAGCCCCGGGGTAACACGTGAAAAACTGTTTTTT.

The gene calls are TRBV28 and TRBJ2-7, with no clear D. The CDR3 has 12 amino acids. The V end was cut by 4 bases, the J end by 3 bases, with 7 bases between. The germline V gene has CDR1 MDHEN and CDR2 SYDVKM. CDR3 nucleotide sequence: TGTGCCAGCAGTTCAGTCAGCTACGAGCAGTACTTC. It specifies CASSSVSYEQYF.

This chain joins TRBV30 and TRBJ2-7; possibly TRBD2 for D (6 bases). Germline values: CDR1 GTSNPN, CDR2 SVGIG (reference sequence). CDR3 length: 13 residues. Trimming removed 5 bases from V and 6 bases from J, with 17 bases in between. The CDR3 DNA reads TGTGCCTGGCGGGGAGGCGGGTTCGGCGAGCAGTACTTC. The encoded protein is CAWRGGGFGEQYF. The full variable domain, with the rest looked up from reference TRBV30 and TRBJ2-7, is SQTIHQWPATLVQPVGSPLSLECTVEGTSNPNLYWYRQAAGRGLQLLFYSVGIGQISSEVPQNLSASRPQDRQFILSSKKLLLSDSGFYLCAWRGGGFGEQYFGPGTRLTVT.